The 3 T cell receptor beta chains below all came from one sample that was sequenced in a study of T-cell reconstitution after alpha-beta-depleted transplantation in children. Preparing the TCRbeta library involved the use of unique molecular identifiers. TCRdb redid the calling of the PCR reads with MiXCR, one entry per CDR3 protein. The profile covers under 5,000 distinct CDR3 sequences, with around 7% appearing a single time and under 2% taken by the ten largest. The sequences come from PBMCs, mostly from graft donor cells, collected 60 days after TCRalphabeta/CD19-depleted stem cell transplant. The origin of the receptors is a boy under two years old who had a stem cell transplant for SCID, so the T cells may come from the graft donor.

In its sample, this clonotype ranks as medium-sized (0.01 to 0.1%). The gene calls are TRBV27 and TRBJ2-1; a weak D match, TRBD1 (6 bases). Trimming removed 5 bases at V and 8 bases at J, with 16 bases between. The CDR3 length is 14 residues. Germline V gene data show CDR1 as MNHEY and CDR2 as SMNVEV (reference sequence). CDR3 nucleotides: TGTGCCAGCAGTAGCCGGGACATTTATTATGAGCAGTTCTTC. It is translated as CASSSRDIYYEQFF.

Many counts were recorded for this clonotype. V is TRBV6-2 or TRBV6-3 and J is TRBJ1-2; possible D gene TRBD1, 5 bases. Trimming left V 5 bases short and J 2 bases short, with 18 bases between. The germline CDR1 and CDR2 sequences are MNHEY and SVGEGT. The CDR3 runs 16 residues. CDR3: CASSPPKTVGNYGYTF. CDR3 nucleotides: TGTGCCAGCAGTCCCCCCAAGACAGTGGGCAACTATGGCTACACCTTC.

The V and J genes are TRBV6-1 and TRBJ1-1; a possible D gene is TRBD1 (6 bases). This CDR3 is 17 amino acids long. From germline, CDR1 is MNHNS and CDR2 SASEGT. The V gene lost 5 bases and the J gene lost 5 bases, with 24 bases spanning the gap. CDR3 bases: TGTGCCAGCAGTCTACGGAGGACTCAGGGACATAGGACTGAAGCTTTCTTT. It encodes CASSLRRTQGHRTEAFF.